This TCR beta chain emerged from a study of T cell responses to AZD1222 COVID-19 vaccine. Study-wide findings and caveats: Just a handful of AZD1222 recipients were seropositive at baseline. Donors were largely white British and mainly female; clonal diversity was possibly underestimated. Scientists sampled the repertoires only once the peak T cell response had passed. A rise in Spike-specific TCR breadth and depth followed two AZD1222 doses.

Method: immunoSEQ multiplex PCR; TCRdb's copy keeps in-frame clones and lacks some. The sample holds 150,000 to 180,000 clones, 80% to 90% seen once. Note on this clone: The antigen is undetermined.

Germline V gene sequence: CDR1 LGHNA, CDR2 YSLEER. CDR3 length: 17 amino acids. V lost 0 bases, J lost 2 bases, and 17 bases lay in between. This sequence originates from an adult who had recovered from COVID-19. Sample: peripheral blood, taken after recovery from COVID-19. This chain links TRBV4-3 with TRBJ2-7; D perhaps matches TRBD1 (6 bases). The CDR3 sequence: CASSQDGNFEGAYEQYF. The CDR3 region has the DNA TGCGCCAGCAGCCAAGATGGAAATTTTGAGGGGGCCTACGAGCAGTACTTC.